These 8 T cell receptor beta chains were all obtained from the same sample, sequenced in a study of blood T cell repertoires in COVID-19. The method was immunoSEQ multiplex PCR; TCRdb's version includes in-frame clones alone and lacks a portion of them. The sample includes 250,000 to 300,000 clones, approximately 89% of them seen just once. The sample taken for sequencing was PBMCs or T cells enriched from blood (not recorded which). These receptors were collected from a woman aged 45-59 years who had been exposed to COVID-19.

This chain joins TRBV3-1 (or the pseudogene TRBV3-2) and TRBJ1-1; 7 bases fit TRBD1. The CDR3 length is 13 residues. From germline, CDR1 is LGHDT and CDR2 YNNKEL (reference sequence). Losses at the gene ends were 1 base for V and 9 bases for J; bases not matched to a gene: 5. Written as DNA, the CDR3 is TGTGCCAGCAGCCAAGTGGAGGGGGCCCAAGCTTTCTTT. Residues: CASSQVEGAQAFF.

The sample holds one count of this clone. CDR3: CASSQRTSGTYEQYF. The CDR3 DNA reads as TGTGCCAGCAGCCAACGGACTAGCGGGACCTACGAGCAGTACTTC. The genes are TRBV7-2 and TRBJ2-7, with 12 nucleotides matching TRBD2. The germline V gene has CDR1 SGHTA and CDR2 FQGNSA. Trimming at V came to 5 bases and at J to 2 bases, leaving 4 bases not matched to a gene. CDR3 length: 15 amino acids.

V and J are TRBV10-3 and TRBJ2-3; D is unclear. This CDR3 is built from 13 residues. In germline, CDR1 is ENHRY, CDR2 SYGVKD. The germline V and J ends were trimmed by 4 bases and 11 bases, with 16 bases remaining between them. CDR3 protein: CAISVLAFEEQYF. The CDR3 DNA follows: TGTGCCATCAGTGTACTGGCATTTGAGGAGCAGTATTTT.

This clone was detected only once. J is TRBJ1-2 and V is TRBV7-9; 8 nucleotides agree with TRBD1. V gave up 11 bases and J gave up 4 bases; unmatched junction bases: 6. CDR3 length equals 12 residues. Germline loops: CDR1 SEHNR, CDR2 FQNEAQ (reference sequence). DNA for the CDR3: TGTGCCTACTGGACAGGGCTCTATGGCTACACCTTC. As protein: CAYWTGLYGYTF.

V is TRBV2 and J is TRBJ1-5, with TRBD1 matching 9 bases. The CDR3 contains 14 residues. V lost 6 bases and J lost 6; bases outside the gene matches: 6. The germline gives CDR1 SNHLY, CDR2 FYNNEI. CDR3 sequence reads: CASRGTGQVQPQHF. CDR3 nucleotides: TGTGCCAGCAGGGGGACAGGGCAGGTTCAGCCCCAGCATTTT.

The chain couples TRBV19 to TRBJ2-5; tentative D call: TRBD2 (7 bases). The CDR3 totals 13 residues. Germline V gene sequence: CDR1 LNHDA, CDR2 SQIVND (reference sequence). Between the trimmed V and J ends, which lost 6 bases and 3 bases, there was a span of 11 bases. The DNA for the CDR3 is TGTGCCAGTAGCGGGGGGCGTAAAGAGACCCAGTACTTC. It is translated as CASSGGRKETQYF. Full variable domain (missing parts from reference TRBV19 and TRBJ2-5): DGGITQSPKYLFRKEGQNVTLSCEQNLNHDAMYWYRQDPGQGLRLIYYSQIVNDFQKGDIAEGYSVSREKKESFPLTVTSAQKNPTAFYLCASSGGRKETQYFGPGTRLLVL.

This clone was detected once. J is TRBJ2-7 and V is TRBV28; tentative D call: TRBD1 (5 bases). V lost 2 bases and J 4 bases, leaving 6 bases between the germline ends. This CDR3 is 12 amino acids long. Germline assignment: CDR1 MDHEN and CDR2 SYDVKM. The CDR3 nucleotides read TGTGCCAGCAGTTTAGGGGCATACGAGCAGTACTTC. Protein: CASSLGAYEQYF.

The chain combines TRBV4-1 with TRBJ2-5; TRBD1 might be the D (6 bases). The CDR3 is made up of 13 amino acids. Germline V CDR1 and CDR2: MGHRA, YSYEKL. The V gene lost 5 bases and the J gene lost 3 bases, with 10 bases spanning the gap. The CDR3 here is CASSSGVEETQYF. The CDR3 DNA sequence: TGCGCCAGCAGCTCAGGGGTTGAAGAGACCCAGTACTTC.